This T cell receptor (beta chain) is from a study of blood T cell repertoires in COVID-19. This table comes from immunoSEQ multiplex PCR, and its TCRdb copy is limited to in-frame clones, with some not included. The sample consists of 330,000 or so clones, less than 90% of them appearing once. The clonotype originates from a woman aged 25 to 39 who had recovered from COVID-19. Sequencing was done on a sample of PBMCs or T cells enriched from blood (not recorded which).

The CDR3 here is CASSLGGPGSYGYTF. In DNA, the CDR3 is TGCGCCAGCAGCTTGGGTGGCCCGGGGAGCTATGGCTACACCTTC. The chain uses TRBV5-1 and TRBJ1-2, with D unclear. The CDR3 runs to 15 residues. V lost 0 bases to trimming and J lost 4 bases, with 13 bases between them. Germline CDR1 SGHRS, CDR2 YFSETQ.